A selection of T cell receptor beta chains follows, all from one sample in a study of cytomegalovirus exposure and HLA in healthy donors. Some clones are missing from TCRdb's copy, which holds only in-frame ones; the method was immunoSEQ multiplex PCR. The sample yields approximately 160,000 clones, more than 60% seen once. The sequenced sample consisted of PBMCs. These receptors came from a male donor in good health and CMV-seronegative. Each CDR3 is given with its conserved first and last residue. D genes are given only for firm matches. Only part of the rows carry a size: once, few, many, or a class if the clone is expanded.

size,J,V,D,DNA,CDR3
NA,TRBJ1-2,TRBV19,TRBD1,TGTGCCAGTACCCCGGGACAGGGCCTCTATGGCTACACCTTC,CASTPGQGLYGYTF
NA,TRBJ2-5,TRBV18,TRBD1,TGTGCCAGCTCACCAATGACAGGGTTGGGAGAGACCCAGTACTTC,CASSPMTGLGETQYF
NA,TRBJ1-5,TRBV7-9,TRBD1,TGTGCCAGCAGCACCACGACAGGGGGCAATCAGCCCCAGCATTTT,CASSTTTGGNQPQHF
NA,TRBJ2-3,TRBV7-9,NA,TGTGCCAGCAGCTTAGGTAATAGCGGCCCCACAGATACGCAGTATTTT,CASSLGNSGPTDTQYF
few,TRBJ1-1,TRBV6-6,NA,TGTGCCAGCAGCAGACAGGCGGAAGCTTTCTTT,CASSRQAEAFF
once,TRBJ2-4,TRBV5-1,TRBD2,TGCGCCAGCAGCTTCGGCGGGAGTGACAAAAACATTCAGTACTTC,CASSFGGSDKNIQYF
NA,TRBJ1-1,TRBV6-1,NA,TGTGCCAGCAGTGAAGGGGCAGGTTCGAACACTGAAGCTTTCTTT,CASSEGAGSNTEAFF
NA,TRBJ1-3,TRBV7-2,NA,TGTGCCAGCAGCCCAAGGCTAGACTCTGGAAACACCATATATTTT,CASSPRLDSGNTIYF
NA,TRBJ2-2,TRBV4-3,NA,TGCGCCAGCAGCCAGCCGGACAGAAACACCGGGGAGCTGTTTTTT,CASSQPDRNTGELFF
NA,TRBJ2-5,TRBV7-2,NA,TGTGCCAGCAGCTTTCCCAGGCCCCAAGAGACCCAGTACTTC,CASSFPRPQETQYF
NA,TRBJ2-3,TRBV7-2,NA,TGTGCCAGCAGCCCCTCTGCAGGCTCAGATACGCAGTATTTT,CASSPSAGSDTQYF
few,TRBJ1-2,TRBV29-1,TRBD1,TGCAGCGTTGCCTTCGAGACAGGGAGCCATGGCTACACCTTC,CSVAFETGSHGYTF
NA,TRBJ2-7,TRBV18,NA,TGTGCCAGCTCAGAACAGGGCTCCTACGAGCAGTACTTC,CASSEQGSYEQYF
NA,TRBJ2-7,TRBV7-9,NA,TGTGCCAGCAGCTTCATAGGGGCAGGAGTCTACGAGCAGTACTTC,CASSFIGAGVYEQYF
NA,TRBJ2-1,TRBV7-9,NA,TGTGCCAGCACCCCGGTGACAAAATACAATGAGCAGTTCTTC,CASTPVTKYNEQFF
once,TRBJ2-2,TRBV14,NA,TGTGCCAGCAGCCAATGGAGTAACACCGGGGAGCTGTTTTTT,CASSQWSNTGELFF
NA,TRBJ1-6,TRBV12-5,TRBD1,TGTGCTAGTGGCCATTCCGGGACAGGCCGCGGTAATTCACCCCTCCACTTT,CASGHSGTGRGNSPLHF
few,TRBJ2-7,TRBV9,TRBD2,TGTGCCAGCACCCCGGGACTAGCGCTCTACGAGCAGTACTTC,CASTPGLALYEQYF
NA,TRBJ2-7,TRBV10-3,NA,TGTGCCATGGGGGCAGCGAAGTACGAGCAGTACTTC,CAMGAAKYEQYF
few,TRBJ1-2,TRBV7-9,TRBD1,TGTGCCAGCAGCCCACGACCTCAGGGGGCTAACTATGGCTACACCTTC,CASSPRPQGANYGYTF
NA,TRBJ2-2,TRBV4-1,TRBD1,TGCGCCAGCAGCCAACCCGGGACAGGACGCACCGGGGAGCTGTTTTTT,CASSQPGTGRTGELFF
few,TRBJ1-3,TRBV7-2,NA,TGTGCCAGCAGCTTCTGGGCGCGCAACACCATATATTTT,CASSFWARNTIYF